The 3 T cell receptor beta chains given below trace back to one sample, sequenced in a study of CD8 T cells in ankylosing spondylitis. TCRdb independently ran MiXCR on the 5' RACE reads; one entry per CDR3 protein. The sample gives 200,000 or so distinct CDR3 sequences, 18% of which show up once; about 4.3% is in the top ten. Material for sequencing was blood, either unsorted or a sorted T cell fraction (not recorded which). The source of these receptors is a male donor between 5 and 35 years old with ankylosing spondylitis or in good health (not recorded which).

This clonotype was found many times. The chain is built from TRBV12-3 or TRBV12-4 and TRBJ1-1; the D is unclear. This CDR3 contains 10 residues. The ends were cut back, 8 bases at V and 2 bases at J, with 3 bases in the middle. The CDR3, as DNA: TGTGCCAGCCGTAACACTGAAGCTTTCTTT. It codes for CASRNTEAFF.

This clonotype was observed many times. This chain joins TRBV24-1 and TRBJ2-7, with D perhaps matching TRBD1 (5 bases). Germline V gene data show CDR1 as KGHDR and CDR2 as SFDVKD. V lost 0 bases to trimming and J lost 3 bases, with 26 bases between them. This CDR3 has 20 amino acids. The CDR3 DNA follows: TGTGCCACCAGTGATTTGTGGGGCAGGGAAAGACATTACAGCGTCTACGAGCAGTACGTC. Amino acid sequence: CATSDLWGRERHYSVYEQYV.

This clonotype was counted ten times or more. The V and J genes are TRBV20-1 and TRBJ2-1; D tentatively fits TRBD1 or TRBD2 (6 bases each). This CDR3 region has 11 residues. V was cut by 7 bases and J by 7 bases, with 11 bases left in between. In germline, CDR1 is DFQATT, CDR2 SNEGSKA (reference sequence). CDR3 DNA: TGCAGTGGTGGGGGGCCGAATGAGCAGTTCTTC. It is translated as CSGGGPNEQFF.